The 22 T cell receptor beta chains presented below share a single source sample, sequenced in a study. TCRdb used MiXCR to reprocess the RT-PCR reads, holding one entry per CDR3 protein. Seen here are about 680,000 distinct CDR3 sequences, 14% observed once, and the top ten hold 3.6%. Sequencing was done on a sample of memory CD4+ T cells from blood. These receptors were collected from a female donor in good health, serving as a healthy control.

This clonotype was counted between two and nine times. The V gene is TRBV4-1, the J gene TRBJ2-1; D not certain. Germline CDR1 MGHRA, CDR2 YSYEKL. The CDR3 has 13 amino acids. V dropped 2 bases and J dropped 7 bases, with 9 bases sitting between them. The CDR3 sequence is CASSQTIVNEQFF. Written as DNA, the CDR3 is TGCGCCAGCAGCCAAACAATAGTTAATGAGCAGTTCTTC.

This clonotype showed up just a few times. The chain carries TRBV6-2 or TRBV6-3 and TRBJ2-2; D not resolved. CDR3 length: 13 residues. Trimming stripped 3 bases from V and 7 bases from J, with 9 bases between. Germline V gene sequence: CDR1 MNHEY, CDR2 SVGEGT. The CDR3 DNA reads TGTGCCAGCAGTTATATTCCCGACGGGGAGCTGTTTTTT. Translating gives CASSYIPDGELFF.

This clonotype appeared a few times. This chain uses TRBV12-3 or TRBV12-4 with TRBJ1-6; tentatively, D is TRBD1 (5 bases). The ends were cut back, 3 bases at V and 8 bases at J, with 17 bases in the middle. CDR3 length equals 16 residues. The chain's CDR3 is CASSFGGGGVDSPLHF. DNA of the CDR3: TGTGCCAGCAGTTTCGGTGGGGGAGGGGTTGATTCACCCCTCCACTTT.

The genes are TRBV24-1 and TRBJ1-2, with 7 bases identical to TRBD1. The germline V gene has CDR1 KGHDR and CDR2 SFDVKD. The CDR3 is made up of 15 amino acids. The ends lost 9 bases at V and 0 bases at J; junction bases unmatched: 9. The CDR3 coding sequence is TGTGCCACCTCCGAAGGGACAGCCACTAACTATGGCTACACCTTC. Its translation is CATSEGTATNYGYTF.

V usage is TRBV13 and J usage is TRBJ2-5, with D perhaps matching TRBD1 or TRBD2 (6 bases each). Germline assignment: CDR1 PRHDT and CDR2 FYEKMQ (reference sequence). V shed 2 bases and J shed 4 bases, with 17 bases lying between them. CDR3 length equals 16 residues. This CDR3 reads CASSLQSGAPGETQYF. CDR3 coding DNA: TGTGCCAGCAGCTTACAATCGGGGGCCCCCGGAGAGACCCAGTACTTC.

J is TRBJ1-2 and V is TRBV4-3; a possible D gene is TRBD1 (6 bases). The CDR3 contains 16 residues. Germline CDR1 reads LGHNA; CDR2 reads YSLEER. V lost 1 base and J lost 8, with 20 bases in between. The CDR3: CASSQATWVEGEGYTF. The CDR3 DNA follows: TGCGCCAGCAGCCAAGCAACATGGGTGGAGGGGGAAGGCTACACCTTC.

This clonotype was detected only a few times. The chain has TRBV20-1 and TRBJ1-6; 9 bases align to TRBD1. The trim removed 2 bases at V and 8 bases at J, leaving 13 bases unmatched. Germline V gives CDR1 DFQATT, CDR2 SNEGSKA (reference sequence). The CDR3 runs 17 residues. This CDR3 is CSARLMTGQGIDSPLHF. The CDR3 nucleotides read TGCAGTGCTAGACTTATGACGGGACAGGGAATTGATTCACCCCTCCACTTT.

This clonotype turned up a few times. This chain connects TRBV24-1 to TRBJ1-3; a weak D match, TRBD1 (5 bases). With 9 bases removed from V and 1 base from J, the gap between germline ends came to 9 bases. The CDR3 extends over 13 amino acids. Germline V lookup: CDR1 KGHDR, CDR2 SFDVKD. DNA of the CDR3: TGTGCCACCGGGGACGGATCTGGAAACACCATATATTTT. The encoded protein is CATGDGSGNTIYF.

The rearrangement links TRBV20-1 to TRBJ1-5, with D unresolved. CDR1 and CDR2 from the germline V gene are DFQATT and SNEGSKA (reference sequence). CDR3 length: 13 residues. V lost 5 bases to trimming and J lost 4 bases, with 12 bases between them. For the CDR3, the DNA is TGCAGTGCTGTACGGGCCTCTAATCAGCCCCAGCATTTT. Translation gives CSAVRASNQPQHF.

CDR3 DNA: TGTGCCAGCGTTCAACAGGGCCCCGGAAACAATGAGCAGTTCTTC. Translating it yields CASVQQGPGNNEQFF. The chain employs TRBV28 and TRBJ2-1; perhaps TRBD1 as D (6 bases). V was clipped by 8 bases and J by 5 bases, with 19 bases between them. The length of the CDR3 is 15 residues. CDR1 MDHEN and CDR2 SYDVKM come from the germline V gene.

This clonotype was counted between two and nine times. This sequence joins TRBV7-9 and TRBJ1-4, with TRBD1 identical over 7 bases. Germline V gene sequence: CDR1 SEHNR, CDR2 FQNEAQ (reference sequence). The J segment lost 7 bases and the V segment lost 3 bases, leaving 8 bases of the junction unmatched. The CDR3 consists of 15 residues. The CDR3 DNA sequence: TGTGCCAGCAGCTTCCAGGGACAGTCTTTTGAAAAACTGTTTTTT. Translated, it gives CASSFQGQSFEKLFF.

The genes are TRBV7-3 and TRBJ2-2; D unclear. The CDR3 has 16 residues. The V gene lost 0 bases and the J gene lost 1 base, with 9 bases spanning the gap. Germline V gene sequence: CDR1 SGHTA, CDR2 FQGTGA. CDR3 sequence: CASSLTSQRNTGELFF. Here the CDR3 DNA reads TGTGCCAGCAGCTTAACTAGTCAGAGGAACACCGGGGAGCTGTTTTTT.

This clonotype was detected ten times or more. V gene TRBV10-3 combines with J gene TRBJ2-1; D perhaps matches TRBD1 (6 bases). Trimming pared 10 bases from V and 5 bases from J, leaving 15 bases between. CDR1 and CDR2 (germline): ENHRY, SYGVKD. The CDR3 has 13 residues. CDR3 DNA: TGTGCCACCGCCCGAGACAGGAACAATGAGCAGTTCTTC. It encodes CATARDRNNEQFF.

The genes are TRBV7-9 and TRBJ2-1; D not resolved. Deletions cut 5 bases from V and 6 bases from J, with 11 bases between. This CDR3 is built from 13 residues. Germline V gives CDR1 SEHNR, CDR2 FQNEAQ (reference sequence). CDR3 DNA sequence: TGTGCCAGCAGCCTAATTAACAGCAATGAGCAGTTCTTC. Its protein is CASSLINSNEQFF.

This chain connects TRBV12-3 or TRBV12-4 to TRBJ1-2; D remains unclear. With 0 bases removed from V and 7 bases from J, the gap between germline ends came to 6 bases. The CDR3 runs to 12 residues. CDR3 bases: TGTGCCAGCAGTTTAGCGTTGGCTGGCTACACCTTC. This translates into CASSLALAGYTF.

This chain links TRBV24-1 with TRBJ2-7; TRBD2 aligns across 8 bases. The CDR3 is 17 residues long. V gave up 0 bases and J gave up 7 bases; unmatched junction bases: 13. From germline, CDR1 is KGHDR and CDR2 SFDVKD. The CDR3 sequence: CATSDLVSGDSYNEQYF. CDR3 sequence (DNA): TGTGCCACCAGTGATTTGGTTAGCGGGGACTCCTACAATGAGCAGTACTTC.

This clonotype has at least ten counts. V gene TRBV29-1 combines with J gene TRBJ2-1; no reliable D call. The germline CDR1 and CDR2 sequences are SQVTM and ANQGSEA. The germline V and J ends were trimmed by 0 bases and 2 bases, with 14 bases remaining between them. The CDR3 length is 16 residues. The CDR3: CSVEDPAPYAYNEQFF. CDR3 bases: TGCAGCGTTGAAGATCCGGCGCCATACGCCTACAATGAGCAGTTCTTC.

CDR3 in amino acids: CASSPGYTGTYEQYF. The CDR3 DNA reads TGTGCCAGCAGTCCGGGGTATACAGGGACCTACGAGCAGTACTTC. The chain recombines TRBV5-4 with TRBJ2-7; D perhaps matches TRBD1 (6 bases). Between the trimmed V and J ends, which lost 5 bases and 2 bases, there was a span of 17 bases. The CDR3 is 15 residues long. CDR1 is SGHNT, CDR2 YYREEE, per germline (reference sequence).

The chain recombines TRBV10-3 with TRBJ2-3; 8 nucleotides match TRBD1. Unmatched junction bases numbered 10, after V lost 2 bases and J lost 3 bases. CDR3 length equals 17 residues. Germline-derived CDR1 and CDR2 are ENHRY and SYGVKD. CDR3 protein: CAISEGRGQGATDTQYF. The CDR3 DNA reads TGTGCCATCAGTGAGGGTCGAGGTCAGGGGGCAACAGATACGCAGTATTTT.

This clonotype was seen a few times. The V gene is TRBV29-1, the J gene TRBJ2-2, with TRBD2 as a possible D gene (6 bases). Trimming pared 6 bases from V and 0 bases from J, leaving 11 bases between. CDR1 and CDR2 (germline): SQVTM, ANQGSEA. The CDR3 extends over 14 amino acids. The CDR3 DNA reads TGCAGCGTATGGGGGGACTCGAACACCGGGGAGCTGTTTTTT. Encoded protein: CSVWGDSNTGELFF.

This clonotype was recorded at least ten times. This chain connects TRBV11-2 to TRBJ2-1, with TRBD2 identical over 10 bases. The CDR3 is 15 amino acids. Germline trimming cut 2 bases from V and 7 bases from J; bases unmatched to any gene: 5. CDR1 is SGHAT, CDR2 FQNNGV, per germline. The CDR3 DNA reads as TGTGCCAGCAGCTTATGGCCAGCGGGAGGGAATGAGCAGTTCTTC. Protein product: CASSLWPAGGNEQFF.

The chain combines TRBV10-3 with TRBJ2-2; no reliable D call. The V end was cut by 2 bases, the J end by 3 bases, with 1 base between. From germline, CDR1 is ENHRY and CDR2 SYGVKD. The CDR3 is 12 amino acids. The DNA for the CDR3 is TGTGCCATCAGTGAGGACACCGGGGAGCTGTTTTTT. Its protein is CAISEDTGELFF.